This passage covers 11 T cell receptor beta chains from one sample sequenced in a study of T cell responses to AZD1222 COVID-19 vaccine. Sequencing used immunoSEQ multiplex PCR; TCRdb keeps in-frame clones, though not all of them. The sample holds about 93,000 clones, roughly nine tenths seen once. The input for sequencing was peripheral blood, taken 28 days after the second AZD1222 dose. Receptors were obtained from an adult who received the AZD1222 COVID-19 vaccine.

The genes are TRBV7-9 and TRBJ2-1, with TRBD2 matching 13 bases. The length of the CDR3 is 15 residues. J gave up 6 bases and V 7 bases, and 6 bases lay outside the gene matches. CDR1 SEHNR and CDR2 FQNEAQ come from the germline V gene (reference sequence). CDR3 in DNA: TGTGCCAGCACCGCAACTAGCGGGGGGGTCAATGAGCAGTTCTTC. It translates to CASTATSGGVNEQFF.

V and J are TRBV18 and TRBJ2-7; 8 nucleotides match TRBD1. The V gene end was trimmed by 5 bases and the J gene end by 3 bases; junction bases not matched to a gene: 3. CDR3 length equals 13 residues. CDR1 is KGHSH, CDR2 LQKENI, per germline. The CDR3 loop is CASSAGTGYEQYF. The CDR3, as DNA: TGTGCCAGCTCAGCCGGGACAGGCTACGAGCAGTACTTC.

The CDR3 DNA follows: TGTGCCAGCAGGTCCCACCTAGCGGGAAAGGATGAGCAGTTCTTC. It encodes CASRSHLAGKDEQFF. The chain couples TRBV7-9 to TRBJ2-1, with 9 bases fitting TRBD2. Unmatched junction bases numbered 11, after V lost 6 bases and J lost 8 bases. CDR1 is SEHNR and CDR2 is FQNEAQ in the germline V gene (reference sequence). The CDR3 totals 15 residues.

This chain links TRBV6-5 with TRBJ1-2; possibly TRBD1 for D (5 bases). CDR1 MNHEY and CDR2 SVGAGI come from the germline V gene. The CDR3 is made up of 12 amino acids. V dropped 7 bases and J dropped 3 bases, with 9 bases sitting between them. Here the CDR3 reads CASTKTDYGYTF. The CDR3 DNA sequence: TGTGCCAGCACCAAGACAGACTATGGCTACACCTTC.

The V call is TRBV3-1 (or the pseudogene TRBV3-2), the J call TRBJ2-5, with TRBD2 matching 10 bases. The CDR3 loop spans 16 amino acids. Germline CDR1 reads LGHDT; CDR2 reads YNNKEL (reference sequence). J lost 4 bases, V lost 3 bases, and 8 bases had no gene match. The CDR3 sequence is CASSQWLAGVIETQYF. In DNA form, the CDR3 reads TGTGCCAGCAGCCAGTGGCTAGCGGGGGTAATAGAGACCCAGTACTTC.

This chain joins TRBV18 and TRBJ1-1; D might be TRBD1 (6 bases). The germline CDR1 and CDR2 sequences are KGHSH and LQKENI. Trimming stripped 0 bases from V and 1 base from J, with 12 bases between. There are 16 residues in the CDR3. The CDR3 DNA reads TGTGCCAGCTCACCACCGAACGGGGGGCGGAACACTGAAGCTTTCTTT. Protein sequence: CASSPPNGGRNTEAFF.

The chain couples TRBV5-1 to TRBJ1-2; 9 bases fit TRBD1. The CDR3 is 15 amino acids. The ends lost 0 bases at V and 7 bases at J; junction bases unmatched: 7. Germline V gives CDR1 SGHRS, CDR2 YFSETQ. The DNA for the CDR3 is TGCGCCAGCAGCTTGGAGGGGACAGGGAACACTGGCTACACCTTC. Translated: CASSLEGTGNTGYTF.

The chain carries TRBV27 and TRBJ1-1; TRBD1 matches 9 bases. Germline loops: CDR1 MNHEY, CDR2 SMNVEV (reference sequence). The ends lost 4 bases at V and 4 bases at J; junction bases unmatched: 4. The CDR3 sequence is 14 residues long. The chain's CDR3 is CASSSTGGSTEAFF. CDR3 coding DNA: TGTGCCAGCAGTTCGACAGGGGGGAGCACTGAAGCTTTCTTT.

The chain has TRBV30 and TRBJ2-2, with 8 nucleotides matching TRBD1. This CDR3 has 15 residues. Germline V gene sequence: CDR1 GTSNPN, CDR2 SVGIG (reference sequence). The V and J ends lost 1 base and 3 bases, in that order; junction bases with no gene match: 4. The CDR3: CAWSARGLDTGELFF. The CDR3 DNA is TGTGCCTGGAGTGCCAGGGGGCTCGACACCGGGGAGCTGTTTTTT.

The rearrangement joins TRBV18 to TRBJ1-2, with TRBD1 identical over 8 bases. The CDR3 sequence is 14 residues long. CDR1 is KGHSH and CDR2 is LQKENI in the germline V gene. Unmatched junction bases numbered 3, after V lost 3 bases and J lost 3 bases. The CDR3 region is CASSPGQEYYGYTF. CDR3 nucleotides: TGTGCCAGCTCACCGGGACAGGAATACTATGGCTACACCTTC.

V gene TRBV6-5 combines with J gene TRBJ2-7, with TRBD1 matching over 9 bases. V shed 5 bases and J 2 bases; nucleotides not matched to a gene: 7. The germline gives CDR1 MNHEY, CDR2 SVGAGI. CDR3 length equals 15 residues. The CDR3 here is CASSNLQGAAYEQYF. In DNA form, the CDR3 reads TGTGCCAGCAGTAACCTACAGGGGGCGGCCTACGAGCAGTACTTC.